These 17 T cell receptor beta chains came from one sample sequenced in a study of T-cell memory formation after mild COVID-19. TCRdb re-called the 5' RACE reads with MiXCR, one entry per CDR3 protein. Among roughly 560,000 distinct CDR3 sequences listed, roughly 22% were seen once. The sequencing sample was made of PBMCs or a T cell subset sorted from them (not recorded which). The receptors originated from an adult woman who had mild COVID-19 (a few samples of this study predate the infection). Cell type and time point are not known.

This chain links TRBV4-3 with TRBJ1-2; D may be TRBD1 (6 bases). Germline V gene sequence: CDR1 LGHNA, CDR2 YSLEER. CDR3 size: 17 residues. Trimming left V 0 bases short and J 0 bases short, with 14 bases between. The CDR3 here is CASSQDSLGAANYGYTF. DNA for the CDR3: TGCGCCAGCAGCCAAGATAGCCTGGGGGCGGCTAACTATGGCTACACCTTC.

This clonotype was counted between two and nine times. V and J are TRBV6-5 and TRBJ1-6, with TRBD1 matching 10 bases. The germline V gene has CDR1 MNHEY and CDR2 SVGAGI. V shed 0 bases and J 4 bases; nucleotides not matched to a gene: 6. The CDR3 is 18 amino acids. CDR3 in DNA: TGTGCCAGCAGTTACTCTGTGGGACAGGGGAAATATAATTCACCCCTCCACTTT. As protein: CASSYSVGQGKYNSPLHF.

This clonotype was counted only a few times. V is TRBV20-1 and J is TRBJ2-7, with 10 bases aligning to TRBD2. The CDR3 contains 15 residues. The germline gives CDR1 DFQATT, CDR2 SNEGSKA (reference sequence). Germline trimming cut 0 bases from V and 4 bases from J; bases unmatched to any gene: 6. CDR3 DNA: TGCAGTGCTAGAGATCGAAGCGGGAGGGCGTACGAGCAGTACTTC. Protein: CSARDRSGRAYEQYF.

The J gene is TRBJ1-5, the V gene TRBV12-3 or TRBV12-4, with TRBD1 matching over 9 bases. V lost 1 base and J lost 6; bases outside the gene matches: 1. This CDR3 has 14 residues. The CDR3 loop is CASSLGTGVQPQHF. CDR3 DNA: TGTGCCAGCAGTTTAGGGACAGGGGTTCAGCCCCAGCATTTT.

The chain combines TRBV19 with TRBJ1-1; D is ambiguous. Per germline, CDR1 LNHDA and CDR2 SQIVND (reference sequence). This CDR3 region has 13 residues. Deletions cut 4 bases from V and 2 bases from J, with 8 bases between. The CDR3 is CASSKRANTEAFF. CDR3 DNA: TGTGCCAGTAGTAAGCGGGCTAACACTGAAGCTTTCTTT.

The V and J genes are TRBV5-5 and TRBJ2-7; 14 bases line up with TRBD2. V lost 3 bases, J lost 2 bases, and 10 bases stayed unmatched. The CDR3 length is 18 residues. Germline V gene sequence: CDR1 SGHKS, CDR2 YYEKEE (reference sequence). DNA for the CDR3: TGTGCCAGCAGCTACGGACTAGCGGGAGGAGGGGGAACCTACGAGCAGTACTTC. It specifies CASSYGLAGGGGTYEQYF. Full variable domain (remainder filled in from reference TRBV5-5 and TRBJ2-7): DAGVTQSPTHLIKTRGQQVTLRCSPISGHKSVSWYQQVLGQGPQFIFQYYEKEERGRGNFPDRFSARQFPNYSSELNVNALLLGDSALYLCASSYGLAGGGGTYEQYFGPGTRLTVT.

V and J are TRBV7-9 and TRBJ1-2, with 7 nucleotides matching TRBD1. CDR3 length equals 16 residues. Germline assignment: CDR1 SEHNR and CDR2 FQNEAQ (reference sequence). Losses at the gene ends were 4 bases for V and 4 bases for J; bases not matched to a gene: 12. The CDR3 spells CASSSGQDPLGYGYTF. The CDR3 nucleotides read TGTGCCAGCAGCTCCGGACAGGACCCCCTTGGCTATGGCTACACCTTC. Combining the CDR3 with reference TRBV7-9 and TRBJ1-2 gives the whole variable domain DTGVSQNPRHKITKRGQNVTFRCDPISEHNRLYWYRQTLGQGPEFLTYFQNEAQLEKSRLLSDRFSAERPKGSFSTLEIQRTEQGDSAMYLCASSSGQDPLGYGYTFGSGTRLTVV.

This clonotype appeared once. V usage is TRBV7-8 and J usage is TRBJ2-3; TRBD2 matches at 16 bases. The CDR3 contains 16 residues. After removal of 5 bases from V and 5 bases from J, the junction contained 4 bases not matched to a gene. CDR1 is SGHVS, CDR2 FQNEAQ, per germline. Here the CDR3 DNA reads TGTGCCAGCAGCGCTGGGACTAGCGGGGGGGTAGATACGCAGTATTTT. It encodes CASSAGTSGGVDTQYF.

The chain links TRBV24-1 to TRBJ2-3; TRBD1 agrees at 7 bases. Trimming at V came to 2 bases and at J to 1 base, leaving 5 bases not matched to a gene. Germline-derived CDR1 and CDR2 are KGHDR and SFDVKD. The CDR3 has 16 amino acids. The CDR3 loop reads CATSDSAGTGTDTQYF. DNA for the CDR3: TGTGCCACCAGTGATTCGGCCGGGACAGGCACAGATACGCAGTATTTT.

The gene calls are TRBV2 and TRBJ2-2, with a weak D call TRBD2 (6 bases). The germline CDR1 and CDR2 sequences are SNHLY and FYNNEI. The CDR3 extends over 14 amino acids. V was cut by 2 bases and J by 4 bases, with 8 bases left in between. This CDR3 reads CASSEWRGTGELFF. The CDR3 DNA is TGTGCCAGCAGTGAATGGCGGGGCACCGGGGAGCTGTTTTTT.

The CDR3 DNA follows: TGTGCCAGCAGTTCTGGGTACGGGGGGCTTCATGCAGCTTTCTTT. Protein: CASSSGYGGLHAAFF. The chain recombines TRBV6-5 with TRBJ1-1, with a tentative D call TRBD1 (6 bases). The CDR3 loop spans 15 amino acids. The V gene lost 4 bases and the J gene lost 10 bases, with 22 bases spanning the gap. The germline V gene has CDR1 MNHEY and CDR2 SVGAGI.

J is TRBJ2-7 and V is TRBV27; tentatively, D is TRBD1 or TRBD2 (5 bases each). The CDR3 runs to 17 residues. Germline V gene lookup returns CDR1 MNHEY and CDR2 SMNVEV (reference sequence). Deletions cut 2 bases from V and 2 bases from J, with 19 bases between. The CDR3 coding sequence is TGTGCCAGCAGTTTACTCGCCCGTGTGGGGACCACCTACGAGCAGTACTTC. It specifies CASSLLARVGTTYEQYF.

In its sample, this clonotype was seen a few times. V gene TRBV9 combines with J gene TRBJ1-6, with 9 bases identical to TRBD1. The ends lost 4 bases at V and 11 bases at J; junction bases unmatched: 4. Germline loops: CDR1 SGDLS, CDR2 YYNGEE. This CDR3 is built from 13 residues. CDR3 amino acids: CASSPGQGTPLHF. In DNA, the CDR3 is TGTGCCAGCAGCCCAGGACAGGGGACACCCCTCCACTTT.

The CDR3 sequence is CASSQDRLALAQYF. CDR3 nucleotides: TGCGCCAGCAGCCAAGATCGACTAGCATTGGCCCAGTACTTC. This chain joins TRBV4-3 and TRBJ2-5; 7 bases fit TRBD2. Germline-derived CDR1 and CDR2 are LGHNA and YSLEER. With 0 bases clipped from V and 9 bases from J, the junction kept 7 bases outside the gene matches. The length of the CDR3 is 14 residues.

This clonotype has just a few counts. The chain carries TRBV15 and TRBJ2-7; tentatively, D is TRBD1 or TRBD2 (5 bases each). The germline V gene encodes CDR1 LNHNV and CDR2 YYDKDF (reference sequence). The V end lost 0 bases, the J end lost 1 base, and 13 bases lay between the germline ends. The CDR3 length is 16 residues. The CDR3 spells CATSRDPPGRSYEQYF. Here the CDR3 DNA reads TGTGCCACCAGCAGAGATCCCCCGGGACGGTCCTACGAGCAGTACTTC. Full variable domain (missing parts from reference TRBV15 and TRBJ2-7): DAMVIQNPRYQVTQFGKPVTLSCSQTLNHNVMYWYQQKSSQAPKLLFHYYDKDFNNEADTPDNFQSRRPNTSFCFLDIRSPGLGDTAMYLCATSRDPPGRSYEQYFGPGTRLTVT.

This chain links TRBV27 with TRBJ2-1; TRBD2 might be the D (6 bases). Trimming shortened V by 0 bases and J by 3 bases, and 21 bases separated the two germline ends. The CDR3 is 19 amino acids. CDR1 MNHEY and CDR2 SMNVEV come from the germline V gene (reference sequence). CDR3 in amino acids: CASSLSGVVGGTLYNEQFF. The CDR3 DNA sequence: TGTGCCAGCAGTTTATCGGGCGTGGTGGGGGGAACCCTCTACAATGAGCAGTTCTTC.

The chain recombines TRBV29-1 with TRBJ1-1; 8 nucleotides agree with TRBD1. From germline, CDR1 is SQVTM and CDR2 ANQGSEA. This CDR3 comprises 13 residues. V lost 5 bases, J lost 5 bases, and 7 bases stayed unmatched. The CDR3 loop is CSVLGQGRTEAFF. The CDR3 coding sequence is TGCAGCGTTTTAGGACAGGGCAGGACTGAAGCTTTCTTT.